This T cell receptor (beta chain) appears in the sequencing data of a study of T cell responses to AZD1222 COVID-19 vaccine (dated by TCRdb to the early 2020s). Turning to the overall study: AZD1222 recipients whose second dose came at about 4 weeks and those whose second dose came at about 12 weeks were combined into one group, since spike-specific TCR depth and breadth did not differ between the two schedules. Trial participants were enrolled by age into subgroups of 18-55, 56-69 and 70-plus years, and around 140, 26 and 57 TCR-sequenced participants, respectively, were included in these subgroups. TCR sequencing was performed for roughly 240 trial participants, of whom some 200 were given two doses of AZD1222 and approximately 25 were given two doses of MenACWY control vaccine. What the research found in general, with its limitations: Most participants were white British and females outnumbered males, and the authors suggested that clonal diversity may have been underestimated. In the small 56-69-year group, the increase in depth fell short of significance, most likely because of low power. Conclusions about previously exposed vaccinees were limited because only 5 or 6 AZD1222 recipients were SARS-CoV-2 seropositive at baseline. The vaccine-associated CD4 TCRs covered the entire spike protein, and the dominant responses fell in regions 160-218 and 743-854. Reportedly, close to half of the unique spike-specific TCRs recognized epitopes lying outside the regions that are mutated in the B.1.351 and B.1.1.7 variants. Because no day 14 peak-response samples were available, repertoires were characterized only after the peak T cell response. After two AZD1222 doses, spike-specific TCR breadth and depth were significantly higher than at day 0 and than in MenACWY recipients.

The CDR3 regions of human TCRbeta chains were subjected to immunosequencing. As for the original processing: TCRs in the repertoires were compared against a reference library of SARS-CoV-2-specific TCRs that had been generated with the MIRA antigen-specificity platform. Breadth meant the fraction of unique TCRs that were SARS-CoV-2-associated, whereas depth meant the fraction of total T cells that were SARS-CoV-2-associated. Using the MIRA data, each spike-specific TCR was mapped to the spike region that the TCR reacts to and placed in a CD4 or CD8 class. Log10-transformed breadth and depth values were compared by one-way ANOVA with Sidak's multiple comparisons tests. In TCRdb, the immuneACCESS table is reduced to in-frame sequences with V and J assigned. These tables do not hold every clone; where another copy was compared, an unresolved V gene accounts for under half, and the others remain unexplained. The V and J calls and clone size are taken from that table; D and trimming were inferred from the DNA. The sample records about 120,000 clones, roughly nine tenths of which are singletons. Roughly 5% of the sample lies in the top ten.

The label giving this sample's time point can be read as: baseline before first vaccination. Vaccinee samples were obtained from the UK trials COV001 and COV002, which included a single-blind randomized controlled phase 2/3 trial of AZD1222 (ChAdOx1 nCoV-19) in healthy adults. For TCRbeta chain sequencing, PBMC samples were collected from trial participants at day 0 and at day 28 after the second dose. Comments on this clone: Its specific antigen is unknown. The record has no base qualities; no much larger clone is one base away.

The sequence was obtained from an adult in good health. Here the sequenced sample was peripheral blood, taken on day 0 of AZD1222 vaccination.

The CDR3: CAWSRAFTGELFF. The sequenced DNA is TGTGCCTGGAGCCGGGCCTTCACCGGGGAGCTGTTTTTT. The chain joins TRBV30 to TRBJ2-2, with no reliable assignment of the D segment. At the junction V is shortened by 3 bases and J by 4 bases, with 9 bases in between. The CDR3 has 13 amino acids, counting the end cysteine and phenylalanine. The sequence is cut down to CDR3 DNA, 39 bases in frame from base 1. CDR1 and CDR2 (GTSNPN, SVGIG) derive from the germline V gene (reference sequence).